This T cell receptor beta chain originates from a study of blood T cell repertoires in COVID-19. The wider study: Samples taken during acute and convalescent COVID-19 were collected in the United States, Italy and Spain. In each case, the material was cDNA or gDNA derived from T cells, B-cell-depleted T cells, or PBMCs.

Patients in Seattle were enrolled during active infection, then followed longitudinally. Original analysis: The authors estimated nucleated cell counts from reference gene primer amplification. Measured with immunoSEQ multiplex PCR; TCRdb has only the in-frame clones, and not every one. V, J and clone size were drawn from that table, and D and trimming were deduced from the DNA. The sample yields around 190,000 clones, roughly 88% seen once. CDR1 MNHEY and CDR2 SMNVEV come from the germline V gene (reference sequence). Trimming took 1 base from V and 6 from J; bases not matched to a gene: 5. The CDR3 is 14 residues long.

This sequence was found in a man aged 45-65 years with COVID-19, enrolled during active disease. The chain joins TRBV27 to TRBJ1-1; 7 bases are a match to TRBD1. Sequenced material: peripheral blood. The CDR3 DNA reads as TGTGCCAGCAGTTTATTAGGGGGCAACCCTGAAGCTTTCTTT. Residues: CASSLLGGNPEAFF.